Listed here are 18 T cell receptor beta chains from one sample, sequenced in a study of human T cells and chemical hapten exposure. Time point defined: pre-sensitization, week 0. Treatment meaning: therapeutic diphenylcyclopropenone sensitization with weekly scalp DPC. TCRdb re-called the RACE reads through MiXCR, storing one row per CDR3 protein. The sample yields around 260,000 distinct CDR3 sequences, about 9% seen once. The starting material was whole blood, obtained in connection with sensitization to the hapten diphenylcyclopropenone (DPC). These receptor sequences come from a woman aged 40 to 50 with alopecia areata. Some clones in this sample may be carry-over from other donors' samples.

The V call is TRBV29-1, the J call TRBJ2-3; possibly TRBD1 or TRBD2 for D (5 bases each). Looked up from germline, CDR1 is SQVTM and CDR2 is ANQGSEA. The CDR3 runs to 14 residues. Trimming shortened V by 3 bases and J by 0 bases, and 10 bases separated the two germline ends. CDR3 amino acids: CSVESGLSTDTQYF. The CDR3 DNA reads TGCAGCGTTGAGTCGGGGCTTAGCACAGATACGCAGTATTTT.

This clonotype was seen only a few times. The chain recombines TRBV11-3 with TRBJ2-3, with 8 bases matching TRBD1. J lost 4 bases, V lost 1 base, and 7 bases had no gene match. This CDR3 spans 16 amino acids. Germline loops: CDR1 SGHNT, CDR2 YENEEA. The CDR3 DNA is TGTGCCAGCAGCTTAGGAGGACAGGGACGCGCAGATACGCAGTATTTT. Protein sequence: CASSLGGQGRADTQYF.

This clonotype was found a few times. The rearrangement links TRBV2 to TRBJ2-1, with D possibly matching TRBD2 (6 bases). This CDR3 contains 12 residues. The V and J ends lost 7 bases and 2 bases respectively, with 6 bases between them. Germline lookup yields CDR1 SNHLY and CDR2 FYNNEI. DNA of the CDR3: TGTGCCAGCACGGGGGCCTACAATGAGCAGTTCTTC. As protein: CASTGAYNEQFF.

In this sample, this clonotype turned up many times. The chain carries TRBV5-1 and TRBJ2-7, with D unclear. CDR1 and CDR2 from the germline V gene are SGHRS and YFSETQ. V shed 2 bases and J shed 6 bases, with 15 bases lying between them. CDR3 size: 14 residues. CDR3 DNA: TGCGCCAGCAGCTTAGGTAGTTTAAGATCCGAGCAGTACTTC. It yields the protein CASSLGSLRSEQYF. Variable domain in full (rest from reference TRBV5-1 and TRBJ2-7): KAGVTQTPRYLIKTRGQQVTLSCSPISGHRSVSWYQQTPGQGLQFLFEYFSETQRNKGNFPGRFSGRQFSNSRSEMNVSTLELGDSALYLCASSLGSLRSEQYFGPGTRLTVT.

The CDR3 reads CASSPSSRRTGELFF. The CDR3, as DNA: TGTGCCAGCTCACCAAGTAGTCGGCGCACCGGGGAGCTGTTTTTT. The chain combines TRBV18 with TRBJ2-2; the D is unclear. The V and J ends lost 2 bases and 4 bases respectively, with 11 bases between them. This CDR3 contains 15 residues. The germline V gene encodes CDR1 KGHSH and CDR2 LQKENI.

This clonotype was counted a few times. The rearrangement uses TRBV12-3 or TRBV12-4 and TRBJ1-2; TRBD1 aligns across 10 bases. Trimming cost V 6 bases and J 7 bases; bases outside gene matches: 8. CDR3 length equals 14 residues. The CDR3 sequence is CASSKDRGLGGYTF. CDR3 nucleotides: TGTGCCAGCAGCAAAGACAGGGGGCTGGGTGGCTACACCTTC.

This rearrangement joins TRBV6-2 or TRBV6-3 to TRBJ2-3; weak D call: TRBD2 (6 bases). The CDR3 has 17 amino acids. Germline values: CDR1 MNHEY, CDR2 SVGEGT. The ends were cut back, 2 bases at V and 4 bases at J, with 19 bases in the middle. The CDR3 is CASSYPPGRTRADTQYF. The CDR3 coding sequence is TGTGCCAGCAGTTACCCGCCGGGGAGGACGAGGGCAGATACGCAGTATTTT.

This clonotype was observed at least ten times. V usage is TRBV29-1 and J usage is TRBJ2-3, with 9 bases aligning to TRBD2. CDR3 size: 15 residues. The J segment lost 2 bases and the V segment lost 7 bases, leaving 10 bases of the junction unmatched. CDR1 is SQVTM and CDR2 is ANQGSEA in the germline V gene. The CDR3 loop is CSAARLAENTDTQYF. The CDR3 DNA follows: TGCAGCGCGGCGCGACTAGCGGAAAACACAGATACGCAGTATTTT.

This clonotype has ten or more counts. V gene TRBV11-2 combines with J gene TRBJ2-2; D is uncertain. Germline CDR1 reads SGHAT; CDR2 reads FQNNGV. The V and J ends lost 7 bases and 1 base respectively, with 4 bases between them. The length of the CDR3 is 12 residues. The CDR3 loop reads CASNRNTGELFF. Here the CDR3 DNA reads TGTGCCAGCAACAGGAACACCGGGGAGCTGTTTTTT.

This clonotype came up a few times. The rearrangement links TRBV28 to TRBJ2-3; 9 positions match TRBD2. The CDR3 contains 14 residues. V gave up 7 bases and J gave up 1 base; unmatched junction bases: 3. Germline CDR1 reads MDHEN; CDR2 reads SYDVKM. The CDR3 DNA reads as TGTGCCAGCAACATAGCGGGAGGCACAGATACGCAGTATTTT. Translated, it gives CASNIAGGTDTQYF.

V and J are TRBV9 and TRBJ2-3; 7 nucleotides line up with TRBD1. CDR3 length: 17 amino acids. Germline V gene sequence: CDR1 SGDLS, CDR2 YYNGEE. Trimming took 0 bases from V and 2 from J; bases not matched to a gene: 9. The CDR3 nucleotides read TGTGCCAGCAGCGTAGCAGAATACAGGGGATTCACAGATACGCAGTATTTT. Translating it yields CASSVAEYRGFTDTQYF.

This clonotype has a count of ten or more. The rearrangement links TRBV28 to TRBJ2-7, with D tentatively TRBD2 (5 bases). Germline V gene data show CDR1 as MDHEN and CDR2 as SYDVKM. This CDR3 has 13 residues. V dropped 7 bases and J dropped 2 bases, with 12 bases sitting between them. CDR3 amino acids: CASNVREPYEQYF. The CDR3 DNA is TGTGCCAGCAATGTCCGGGAACCCTACGAGCAGTACTTC.

V gene TRBV4-2 combines with J gene TRBJ1-1; D gene uncertain. Between the trimmed V and J ends, which lost 1 base and 10 bases, there was a span of 13 bases. The CDR3 is made up of 13 amino acids. In germline, CDR1 is LGHNA, CDR2 YNFKEQ. CDR3 bases: TGTGCCAGCAGCCAAGGGGTAGAGGGTGGAGCTTTCTTT. Amino acids: CASSQGVEGGAFF.

The chain recombines TRBV20-1 with TRBJ1-4; D call uncertain. Germline V gene lookup returns CDR1 DFQATT and CDR2 SNEGSKA (reference sequence). Deletions cut 0 bases from V and 8 bases from J, with 4 bases between. This CDR3 contains 11 residues. CDR3 DNA sequence: TGCAGTGCTAGAGACGAAGAAAAACTGTTTTTT. Translating gives CSARDEEKLFF.

The chain recombines TRBV11-2 with TRBJ2-1; 10 nucleotides line up with TRBD2. With 4 bases clipped from V and 8 bases from J, the junction kept 8 bases outside the gene matches. This CDR3 is built from 15 residues. Per germline, CDR1 SGHAT and CDR2 FQNNGV. CDR3 DNA: TGTGCCAGCAGCTCCTCTAGCGGGAGTGGGTATGAGCAGTTCTTC. This translates into CASSSSSGSGYEQFF.

This clonotype was counted ten times or more. The rearrangement joins TRBV7-2 to TRBJ2-3, with TRBD2 matching 10 bases. Trimming at V came to 8 bases and at J to 1 base, leaving 6 bases not matched to a gene. Germline lookup yields CDR1 SGHTA and CDR2 FQGNSA. The CDR3 covers 15 residues. The CDR3 region is CASHRTSGGTDTQYF. CDR3 coding DNA: TGTGCCAGCCACCGAACTAGCGGGGGCACAGATACGCAGTATTTT.

The table lists this clonotype with many counts. The rearrangement links TRBV29-1 to TRBJ2-1; 8 bases are a match to TRBD2. Germline V gene lookup returns CDR1 SQVTM and CDR2 ANQGSEA. CDR3 length: 11 residues. The V segment lost 5 bases and the J segment 8 bases; nucleotides outside the gene matches: 2. The CDR3 sequence is CSVKAGDEQFF. CDR3 nucleotides: TGCAGCGTTAAAGCGGGAGATGAGCAGTTCTTC.

This clonotype occurred a few times. This chain joins TRBV5-5 and TRBJ1-4; D remains ambiguous. Deletions cut 4 bases from V and 6 bases from J, with 7 bases between. The CDR3 is 12 amino acids. CDR1 and CDR2 from the germline V gene are SGHKS and YYEKEE (reference sequence). The CDR3 is CASSPRHEKLFF. Here the CDR3 DNA reads TGTGCCAGCAGCCCGCGACATGAAAAACTGTTTTTT.